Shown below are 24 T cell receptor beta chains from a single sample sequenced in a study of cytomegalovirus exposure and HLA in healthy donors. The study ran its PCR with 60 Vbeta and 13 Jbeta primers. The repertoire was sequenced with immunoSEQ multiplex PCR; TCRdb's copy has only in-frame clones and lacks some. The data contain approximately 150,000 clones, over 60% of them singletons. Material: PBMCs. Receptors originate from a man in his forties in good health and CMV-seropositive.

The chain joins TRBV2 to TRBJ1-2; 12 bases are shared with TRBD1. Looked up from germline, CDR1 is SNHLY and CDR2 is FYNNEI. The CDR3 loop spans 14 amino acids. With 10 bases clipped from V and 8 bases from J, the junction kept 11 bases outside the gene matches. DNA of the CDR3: TGTGCCACTTCCCCGGGACAGGGGGCGAGGGGCTACACCTTC. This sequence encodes CATSPGQGARGYTF.

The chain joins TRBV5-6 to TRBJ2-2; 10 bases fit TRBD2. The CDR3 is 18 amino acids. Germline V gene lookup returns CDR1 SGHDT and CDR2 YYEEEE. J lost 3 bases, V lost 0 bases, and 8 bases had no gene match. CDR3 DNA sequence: TGTGCCAGCAGCTTGGAAGGCCCAGCGGGAGGGCACACCGGGGAGCTGTTTTTT. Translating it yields CASSLEGPAGGHTGELFF.

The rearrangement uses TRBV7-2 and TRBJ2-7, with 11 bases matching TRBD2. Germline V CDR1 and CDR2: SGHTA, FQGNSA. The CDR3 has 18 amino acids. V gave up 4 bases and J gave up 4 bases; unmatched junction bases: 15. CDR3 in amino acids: CASSSGPGRGLAAYEQYF. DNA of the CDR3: TGTGCCAGCAGCTCAGGACCGGGAAGGGGACTAGCGGCTTACGAGCAGTACTTC.

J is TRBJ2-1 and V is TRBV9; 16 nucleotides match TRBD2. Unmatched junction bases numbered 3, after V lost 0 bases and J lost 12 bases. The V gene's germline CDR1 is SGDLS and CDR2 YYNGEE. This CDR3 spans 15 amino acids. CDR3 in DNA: TGTGCCAGCAGCGTAGGGGGGACTAGCGGGAGGGGGCAGTTCTTC. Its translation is CASSVGGTSGRGQFF.

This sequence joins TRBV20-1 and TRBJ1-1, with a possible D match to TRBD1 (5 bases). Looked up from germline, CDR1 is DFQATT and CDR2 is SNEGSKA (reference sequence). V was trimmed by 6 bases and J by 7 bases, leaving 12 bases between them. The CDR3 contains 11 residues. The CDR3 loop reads CSAPRDYEAFF. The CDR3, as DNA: TGCAGTGCCCCCAGGGACTATGAAGCTTTCTTT.

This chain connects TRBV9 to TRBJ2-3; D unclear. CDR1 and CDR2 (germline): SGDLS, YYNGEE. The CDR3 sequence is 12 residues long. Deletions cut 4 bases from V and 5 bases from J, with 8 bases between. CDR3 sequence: CASSPAEDTQYF. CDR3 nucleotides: TGTGCCAGCAGCCCCGCAGAAGATACGCAGTATTTT.

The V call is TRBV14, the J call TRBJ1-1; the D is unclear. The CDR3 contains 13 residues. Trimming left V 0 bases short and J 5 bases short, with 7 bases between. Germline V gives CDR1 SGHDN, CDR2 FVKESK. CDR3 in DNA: TGTGCCAGCAGCCAAGAATGGGCTACTGAAGCTTTCTTT. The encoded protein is CASSQEWATEAFF.

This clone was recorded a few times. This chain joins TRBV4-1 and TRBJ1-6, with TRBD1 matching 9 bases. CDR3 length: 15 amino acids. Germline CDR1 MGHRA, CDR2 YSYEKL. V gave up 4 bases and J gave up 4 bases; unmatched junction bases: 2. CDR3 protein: CASSRTGAYNSPLHF. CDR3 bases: TGCGCCAGCAGCCGGACAGGGGCGTATAATTCACCCCTCCACTTT.

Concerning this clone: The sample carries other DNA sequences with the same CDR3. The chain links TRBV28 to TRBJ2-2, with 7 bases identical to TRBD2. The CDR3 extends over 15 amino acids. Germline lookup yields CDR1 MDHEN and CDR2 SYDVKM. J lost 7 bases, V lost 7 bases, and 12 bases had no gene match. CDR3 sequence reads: CASISWGGAGGELFF. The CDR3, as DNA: TGTGCCAGCATCTCCTGGGGAGGGGCTGGCGGGGAGCTGTTTTTT.

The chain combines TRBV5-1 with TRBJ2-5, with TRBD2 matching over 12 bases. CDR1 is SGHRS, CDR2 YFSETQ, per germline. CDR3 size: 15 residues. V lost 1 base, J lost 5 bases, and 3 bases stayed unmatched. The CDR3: CASSLLGTSGETQYF. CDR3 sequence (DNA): TGCGCCAGCAGCTTGTTAGGGACTAGCGGGGAGACCCAGTACTTC.

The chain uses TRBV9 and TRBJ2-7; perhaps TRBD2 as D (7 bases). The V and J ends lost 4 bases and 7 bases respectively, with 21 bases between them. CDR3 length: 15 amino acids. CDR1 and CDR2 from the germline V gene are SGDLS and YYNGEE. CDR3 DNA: TGTGCCAGCAGCAGAGGGGGGAGGGCCGGGGATGAGCAGTACTTC. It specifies CASSRGGRAGDEQYF.

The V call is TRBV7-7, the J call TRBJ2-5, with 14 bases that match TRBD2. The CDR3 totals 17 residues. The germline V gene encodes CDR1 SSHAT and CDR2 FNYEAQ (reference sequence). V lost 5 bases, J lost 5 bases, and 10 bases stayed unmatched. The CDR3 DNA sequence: TGTGCCAGCAGCCCAAGACTAGCGGGAGGGCCTAGGGAGACCCAGTACTTC. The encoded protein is CASSPRLAGGPRETQYF.

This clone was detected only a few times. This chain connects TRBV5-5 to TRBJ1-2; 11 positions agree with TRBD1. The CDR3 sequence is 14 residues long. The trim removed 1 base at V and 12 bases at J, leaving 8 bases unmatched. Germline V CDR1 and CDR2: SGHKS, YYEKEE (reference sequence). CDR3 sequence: CASSLLTGQGGNTF. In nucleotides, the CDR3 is TGTGCCAGCAGCTTGCTAACGGGACAGGGGGGTAACACCTTC.

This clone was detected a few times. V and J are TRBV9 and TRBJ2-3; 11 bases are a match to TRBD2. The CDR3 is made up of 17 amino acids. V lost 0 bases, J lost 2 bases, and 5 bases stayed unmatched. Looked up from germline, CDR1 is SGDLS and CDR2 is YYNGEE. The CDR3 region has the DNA TGTGCCAGCAGCGTAGCCCCGACTAGCGGGAACACAGATACGCAGTATTTT. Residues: CASSVAPTSGNTDTQYF.

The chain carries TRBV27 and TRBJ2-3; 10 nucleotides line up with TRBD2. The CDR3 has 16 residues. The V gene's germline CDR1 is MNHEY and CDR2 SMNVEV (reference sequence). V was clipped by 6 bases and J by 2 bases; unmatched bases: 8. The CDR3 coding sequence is TGTGCCAGCAGGGTTAGCGGGAGGTTCGCCACAGATACGCAGTATTTT. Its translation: CASRVSGRFATDTQYF.

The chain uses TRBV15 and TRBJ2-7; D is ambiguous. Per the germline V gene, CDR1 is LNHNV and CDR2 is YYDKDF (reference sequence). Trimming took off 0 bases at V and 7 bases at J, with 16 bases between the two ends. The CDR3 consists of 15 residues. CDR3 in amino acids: CATSRDRGAPREQYF. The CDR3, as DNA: TGTGCCACCAGCAGAGATCGAGGAGCTCCGAGGGAGCAGTACTTC.

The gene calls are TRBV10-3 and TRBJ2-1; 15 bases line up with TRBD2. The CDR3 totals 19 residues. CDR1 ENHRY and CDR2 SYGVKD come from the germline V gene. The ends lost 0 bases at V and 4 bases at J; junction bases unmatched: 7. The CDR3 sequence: CAISESGLAGGLGYNEQFF. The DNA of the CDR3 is TGTGCCATCAGTGAGTCGGGACTAGCGGGAGGTTTGGGGTACAATGAGCAGTTCTTC.

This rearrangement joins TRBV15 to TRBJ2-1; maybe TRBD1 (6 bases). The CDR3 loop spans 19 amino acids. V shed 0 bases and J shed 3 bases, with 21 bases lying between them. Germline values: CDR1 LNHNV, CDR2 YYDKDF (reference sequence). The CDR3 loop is CATSRDSVYWTDNYNEQFF. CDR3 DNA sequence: TGTGCCACCAGCAGAGATTCAGTGTACTGGACAGATAACTACAATGAGCAGTTCTTC.

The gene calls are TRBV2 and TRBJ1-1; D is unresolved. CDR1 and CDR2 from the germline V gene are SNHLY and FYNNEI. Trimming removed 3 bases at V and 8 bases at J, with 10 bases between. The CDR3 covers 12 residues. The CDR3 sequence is CASSDPDTEAFF. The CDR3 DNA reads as TGTGCCAGCAGTGACCCAGATACGGAAGCTTTCTTT.

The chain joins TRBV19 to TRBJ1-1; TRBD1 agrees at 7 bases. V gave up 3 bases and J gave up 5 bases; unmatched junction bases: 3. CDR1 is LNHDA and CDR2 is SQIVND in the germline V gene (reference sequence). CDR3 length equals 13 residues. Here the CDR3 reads CASSIWTGTEAFF. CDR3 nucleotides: TGTGCCAGTAGTATTTGGACAGGAACTGAAGCTTTCTTT.

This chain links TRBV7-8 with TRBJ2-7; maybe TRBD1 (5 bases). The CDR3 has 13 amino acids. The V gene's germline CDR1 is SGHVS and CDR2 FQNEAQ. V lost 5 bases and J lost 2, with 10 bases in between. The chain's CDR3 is CASSITTAYEQYF. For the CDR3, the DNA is TGTGCCAGCAGCATTACGACAGCCTACGAGCAGTACTTC.

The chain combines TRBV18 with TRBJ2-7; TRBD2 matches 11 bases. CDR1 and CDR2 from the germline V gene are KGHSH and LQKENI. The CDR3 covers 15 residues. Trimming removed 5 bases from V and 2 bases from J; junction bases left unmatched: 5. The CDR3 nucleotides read TGTGCCAGCTCAGCTGGGACTAGCGGACCCTACGAGCAGTACTTC. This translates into CASSAGTSGPYEQYF. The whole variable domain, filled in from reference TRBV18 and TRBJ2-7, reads NAGVMQNPRHLVRRRGQEARLRCSPMKGHSHVYWYRQLPEEGLKFMVYLQKENIIDESGMPKERFSAEFPKEGPSILRIQQVVRGDSAAYFCASSAGTSGPYEQYFGPGTRLTVT.

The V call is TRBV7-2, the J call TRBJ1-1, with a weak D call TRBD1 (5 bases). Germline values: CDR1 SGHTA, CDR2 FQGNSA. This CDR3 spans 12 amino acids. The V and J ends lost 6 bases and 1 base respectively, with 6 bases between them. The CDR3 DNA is TGTGCCAGCAGTCAGGGGAACACTGAAGCTTTCTTT. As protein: CASSQGNTEAFF.

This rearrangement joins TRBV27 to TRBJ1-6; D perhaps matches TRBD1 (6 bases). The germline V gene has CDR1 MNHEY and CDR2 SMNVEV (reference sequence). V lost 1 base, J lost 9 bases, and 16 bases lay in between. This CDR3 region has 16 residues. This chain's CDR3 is CASSLWAPRGRSPLHF. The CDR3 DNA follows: TGTGCCAGCAGTTTATGGGCCCCCAGGGGCCGTTCACCCCTCCACTTT.